Sequencing of this TCR beta chain was carried out in a study of CD8+CD57+ T cells in acquired aplastic anemia (dated by TCRdb to between 2017 and 2018). About the study as a whole: DNA extracted from sorted CD4+ and CD8+ cells had a mean of about 3 ug, with a range of 0.2 to 27.4 ug. CD8+CD57+ expansion was defined as frequency above the mean frequency observed in healthy subjects.

The CDR3 has 16 amino acids, counting the end cysteine and phenylalanine. Just the 48-base CDR3 DNA is kept, in frame starting at base 1. V and J are trimmed by 5 bases and 6 bases, and the gene matches miss 15 bases of the junction. Via the germline V gene, CDR1 is SGHVS and CDR2 FQNEAQ. TCR beta VDJ combination and CDR3 sequence profiling used genomic DNA as the template. An Illumina HiSeq 2000 was used for TCR repertoire sequencing. In the original analysis: Repertoires were assessed using TRBV/TRBJ rearrangement plots, CDR3 size and DJ length profiles, and Simpson's diversity index. The most abundant DNA sequence in the deep sequencing data was taken as the immunodominant clone. CDR3 amino acid sequences were checked for sharing across subjects and were also compared against the VDJdb database and published repertoires. TCRdb trimmed the raw reads at Q25, called clones with MiXCR and kept productive beta chains. Under each unique CDR3 protein, matching rows form one entry showing the most common genes and DNA. The V and J calls come from TCRdb's annotation, not from the publication. The sample table shows about 120,000 distinct CDR3 sequences, and under 60% are seen once. The biggest ten clones account for under 35% of the sample.

The research as a whole found: Between patients and healthy controls, no significant difference in CD8+ Simpson's diversity was found (P=0.060). Around 30 CD8+ CDR3 sequences were shared between patients and controls but appeared highly expressed in patients and within their immunodominant clones.

The patients picked for sequencing were ones in whom flow cytometry had shown an expansion of CD8+CD57+ cells. Every patient had a diagnosis of severe acquired aplastic anemia based on International Study of Aplastic Anemia and Agranulocytosis and Camitta criteria. At the time blood was sampled, none of the patients had received any therapy. The study deep-sequenced TCR repertoires of sorted CD4+ and CD8+ blood T cells from severe aplastic anemia patients and healthy subjects. Patients were enrolled under clinicaltrials.gov protocols 00001620, 01623167, 00001397, 00071045, 00081523 and 00961064 in the USA. Ficoll-Paque density gradient centrifugation was used to isolate peripheral blood mononuclear cells. Before DNA extraction, CD4+ and CD8+ T cells were sorted with FACS or magnetic beads. Worth noting for this clonotype: The antigen this receptor binds is unknown. The record has no base qualities; no much larger clone is one base away.

Sequencing used sorted CD4+, CD8+, or CD8+CD57+ T cells (not recorded which) from PBMCs. The receptor comes from a human donor with aplastic anemia. Recombination joined TRBV7-8 with TRBJ1-1, with 7 junctional bases fitting TRBD1. CDR3 region: CASSARQGRRHPEAFF. The nucleotides are TGTGCCAGCAGCGCTAGACAGGGAAGGAGGCACCCTGAAGCTTTCTTT. The full variable domain, with segments outside the CDR3 supplied by the reference TRBV7-8 and TRBJ1-1 proteins, appears as GAGVSQSPRYKVAKRGQDVALRCDPISGHVSLFWYQQALGQGPEFLTYFQNEAQLDKSGLPSDRFFAERPEGSVSTLKIQRTQQEDSAVYLCASSARQGRRHPEAFFGQGTRLTVV.